This record concerns one T cell receptor beta chain sequence. The antigen is undetermined. The sample is drawn from a study of cytomegalovirus exposure and HLA in healthy donors. Broader study findings: As a later analysis showed, several of the most significant clusters appeared to be linked to common viral pathogens.

This PCR relied on a set of 60 Vbeta primers and 13 Jbeta primers. Method: immunoSEQ multiplex PCR; TCRdb's copy keeps in-frame clones and lacks some. The sample has nearly 300,000 clones, approximately 90% seen once; the top ten hold about 4%. The germline V and J ends were trimmed by 2 bases and 10 bases, with 9 bases remaining between them. This CDR3 has 12 residues. Germline CDR1 MDHEN, CDR2 SYDVKM. This chain links TRBV28 with TRBJ2-1; no reliable D call. This sequence was found in a man aged 40-49 years in good health and CMV-seropositive. The sequenced sample consisted of PBMCs. The CDR3 DNA sequence: TGTGCCAGCAGTTTACTAGGTTACGAGCAGTTCTTC. Translating it yields CASSLLGYEQFF.